The next 2 T cell receptor beta chains were all read from a single sample in a study of low-dose radiotherapy and immunotherapy resistance in tumors. Time point given: before trial treatment. TRAV and TRBV primers primed cDNA for both TCRalpha and TCRbeta. TCRs underwent roughly 19 PCR cycles of amplification with a constant-region primer and V-primer adapter. MiXCR, run by TCRdb on the reads, gives a single entry per CDR3 protein. The sample records 70,000 to 95,000 distinct CDR3 sequences, 15% to 20% being singletons. The specimen comprised PBMCs, sampled before treatment. The receptors come from a male donor with prostate cancer.

This clonotype came up many times. The chain recombines TRBV6-5 with TRBJ1-5; D is unclear. CDR3 length: 15 amino acids. The V end was cut by 6 bases, the J end by 0 bases, with 12 bases between. Germline values: CDR1 MNHEY, CDR2 SVGAGI. The CDR3 sequence: CASRDLTDSNQPQHF. DNA of the CDR3: TGTGCCAGCAGGGACTTGACGGATAGCAATCAGCCCCAGCATTTT.

The gene calls are TRBV5-1 and TRBJ2-1, with 11 bases matching TRBD2. This CDR3 has 15 amino acids. Germline trimming cut 3 bases from V and 6 bases from J; bases unmatched to any gene: 5. CDR1 is SGHRS, CDR2 YFSETQ, per germline. The CDR3 DNA sequence: TGCGCCAGCAGCTCAACTAGCGGGGGAGGCAATGAGCAGTTCTTC. Translating gives CASSSTSGGGNEQFF. Drawing the rest from reference TRBV5-1 and TRBJ2-1, the complete variable domain is KAGVTQTPRYLIKTRGQQVTLSCSPISGHRSVSWYQQTPGQGLQFLFEYFSETQRNKGNFPGRFSGRQFSNSRSEMNVSTLELGDSALYLCASSSTSGGGNEQFFGPGTRLTVL.